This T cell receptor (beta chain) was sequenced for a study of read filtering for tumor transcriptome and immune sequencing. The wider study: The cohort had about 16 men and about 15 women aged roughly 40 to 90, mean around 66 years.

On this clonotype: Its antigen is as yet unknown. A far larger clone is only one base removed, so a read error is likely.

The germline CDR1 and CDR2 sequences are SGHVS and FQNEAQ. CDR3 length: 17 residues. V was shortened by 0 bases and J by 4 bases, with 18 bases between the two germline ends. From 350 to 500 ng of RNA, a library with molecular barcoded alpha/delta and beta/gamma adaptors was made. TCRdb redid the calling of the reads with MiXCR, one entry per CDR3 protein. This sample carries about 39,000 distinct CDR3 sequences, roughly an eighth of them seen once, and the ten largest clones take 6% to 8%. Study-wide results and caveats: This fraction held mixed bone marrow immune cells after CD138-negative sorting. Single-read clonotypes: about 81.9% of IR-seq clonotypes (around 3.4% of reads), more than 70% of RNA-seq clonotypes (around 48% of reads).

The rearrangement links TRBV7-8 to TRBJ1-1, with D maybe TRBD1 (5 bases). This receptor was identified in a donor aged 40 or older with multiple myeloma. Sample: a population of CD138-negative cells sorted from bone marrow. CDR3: CASSLAFGAGSLTEAFF. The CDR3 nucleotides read TGTGCCAGCAGCTTAGCGTTCGGGGCAGGGTCCCTCACTGAAGCTTTCTTT.